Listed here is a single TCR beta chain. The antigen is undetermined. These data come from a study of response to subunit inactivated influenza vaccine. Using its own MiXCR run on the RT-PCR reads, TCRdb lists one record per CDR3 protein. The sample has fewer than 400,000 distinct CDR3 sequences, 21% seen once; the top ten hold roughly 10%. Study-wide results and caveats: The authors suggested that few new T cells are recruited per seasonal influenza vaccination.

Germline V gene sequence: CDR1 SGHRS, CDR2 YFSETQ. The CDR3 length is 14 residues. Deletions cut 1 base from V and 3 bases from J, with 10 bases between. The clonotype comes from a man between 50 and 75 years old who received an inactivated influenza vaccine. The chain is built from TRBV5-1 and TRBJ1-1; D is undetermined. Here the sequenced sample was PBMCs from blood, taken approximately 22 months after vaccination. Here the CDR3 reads CASSLWVTDTEAFF. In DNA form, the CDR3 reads TGCGCCAGCAGCTTGTGGGTAACGGACACTGAAGCTTTCTTT. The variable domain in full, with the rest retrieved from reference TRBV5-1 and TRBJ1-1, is KAGVTQTPRYLIKTRGQQVTLSCSPISGHRSVSWYQQTPGQGLQFLFEYFSETQRNKGNFPGRFSGRQFSNSRSEMNVSTLELGDSALYLCASSLWVTDTEAFFGQGTRLTVV.